The 19 T cell receptor beta chains in this list originate from one sample, sequenced in a study of T cells in Graves' hyperthyroidism and ophthalmopathy. The source material, RNA transcripts, was used to amplify TCR beta CDR3 regions. First-round RT-PCR of the TCR CDR3 relied on the HTBI primer set. TCRdb reanalysed the multiplex PCR reads using MiXCR and keeps one entry per CDR3 protein. The sample gives nearly 600,000 distinct CDR3 sequences, about 15% of which show up once; 5.5% to 7.5% is in the top ten. Sequencing used blood. These receptors all come from a woman aged 25 to 39 with Graves' hyperthyroidism that later progressed to Graves' ophthalmopathy.

This clonotype was recorded many times. V and J are TRBV12-3 or TRBV12-4 and TRBJ2-3; D is ambiguous. The CDR3 totals 14 residues. The V end was cut by 2 bases, the J end by 1 base, with 7 bases between. CDR3 protein: CASSLHGRTDTQYF. In DNA form, the CDR3 reads TGTGCCAGCAGTTTACATGGTCGCACAGATACGCAGTATTTT.

This clonotype turned up a few times. The chain employs TRBV29-1 and TRBJ2-1; unclear D gene. The CDR3 is 14 amino acids. Per germline, CDR1 SQVTM and CDR2 ANQGSEA. V lost 7 bases to trimming and J lost 0 bases, with 13 bases between them. This CDR3 reads CSGILMSSYNEQFF. In DNA, the CDR3 is TGCAGCGGGATATTAATGAGCTCCTACAATGAGCAGTTCTTC.

A few counts support this clonotype. The chain combines TRBV3-1 with TRBJ2-5; 7 bases are shared with TRBD2. The V segment lost 4 bases and the J segment 4 bases; nucleotides outside the gene matches: 15. This CDR3 is 17 amino acids long. The germline V gene encodes CDR1 LGHDT and CDR2 YNNKEL (reference sequence). The chain's CDR3 is CASSPTSRLAGPETQYF. The CDR3 DNA follows: TGTGCCAGCAGCCCGACTAGTCGACTAGCCGGGCCAGAGACCCAGTACTTC.

This rearrangement joins TRBV3-1 to TRBJ2-2, with D unclear. V shed 0 bases and J shed 5 bases, with 10 bases lying between them. Germline V lookup: CDR1 LGHDT, CDR2 YNNKEL (reference sequence). The CDR3 contains 15 residues. The DNA for the CDR3 is TGTGCCAGCAGCCAAGAATTGGGCAGAACCGGGGAGCTGTTTTTT. Protein sequence: CASSQELGRTGELFF. The full variable domain, rest sourced from reference TRBV3-1 and TRBJ2-2, is DTAVSQTPKYLVTQMGNDKSIKCEQNLGHDTMYWYKQDSKKFLKIMFSYNNKELIINETVPNRFSPKSPDKAHLNLHINSLELGDSAVYFCASSQELGRTGELFFGEGSRLTVL.

This clonotype was detected a few times. The rearrangement uses TRBV27 and TRBJ2-3; 8 bases align to TRBD2. The CDR3 has 15 amino acids. The germline CDR1 and CDR2 sequences are MNHEY and SMNVEV (reference sequence). J gave up 3 bases and V 5 bases, and 7 bases lay outside the gene matches. This CDR3 is CASSGTRSGTDTQYF. CDR3 coding DNA: TGTGCCAGCAGTGGGACTAGAAGCGGGACAGATACGCAGTATTTT.

The genes are TRBV18 and TRBJ1-5; perhaps TRBD1 as D (6 bases). The CDR3 loop spans 14 amino acids. V lost 2 bases to trimming and J lost 6 bases, with 11 bases between them. Germline V gene data show CDR1 as KGHSH and CDR2 as LQKENI. The DNA of the CDR3 is TGTGCCAGCTCACCAAACGGGGGCGGTCAGCCCCAGCATTTT. It specifies CASSPNGGGQPQHF.

This rearrangement joins TRBV19 to TRBJ1-1; no definite D call. CDR3 length: 13 residues. Trimming took 3 bases from V and 5 from J, leaving 10 bases between them. Germline V gene sequence: CDR1 LNHDA, CDR2 SQIVND (reference sequence). CDR3 amino acids: CASSITAGTEAFF. The CDR3 DNA reads TGTGCCAGTAGTATCACGGCTGGGACTGAAGCTTTCTTT.

DNA of the CDR3: TGTGCCTGGAGTGGGGGGGTGTCAGCTTTCTTT. Residues: CAWSGGVSAFF. The chain couples TRBV30 to TRBJ1-1; possibly TRBD1 for D (5 bases). The germline V and J ends were trimmed by 1 base and 10 bases, with 10 bases remaining between them. CDR3 length: 11 amino acids. Looked up from germline, CDR1 is GTSNPN and CDR2 is SVGIG (reference sequence).

V usage is TRBV12-5 and J usage is TRBJ2-1; 7 nucleotides agree with TRBD1. The CDR3 totals 16 residues. CDR1 and CDR2 (germline): LGHNT, FRNRAP. J lost 2 bases, V lost 4 bases, and 8 bases had no gene match. The CDR3 nucleotides are TGTGCTAGTGGTTCCGGACAGGCATTCGCCTACAATGAGCAGTTCTTC. Residues: CASGSGQAFAYNEQFF.

This chain uses TRBV20-1 with TRBJ2-3; 7 bases fit TRBD1. The V gene end was trimmed by 3 bases and the J gene end by 5 bases; junction bases not matched to a gene: 8. In germline, CDR1 is DFQATT, CDR2 SNEGSKA (reference sequence). The CDR3 is 14 amino acids. The CDR3 DNA is TGCAGTGCTAGTCCCCGGGACAGAAGAGATACGCAGTATTTT. Protein: CSASPRDRRDTQYF.

In this sample, this clonotype turned up many times. The V call is TRBV6-1, the J call TRBJ2-7, with a weak D call TRBD2 (6 bases). V gave up 8 bases and J gave up 3 bases, with 20 bases separating them. This CDR3 comprises 15 residues. Germline loops: CDR1 MNHNS, CDR2 SASEGT. The CDR3 DNA follows: TGTGCCAGCGACCACTCGGAGGGAGGTGACTACGAGCAGTACTTC. It specifies CASDHSEGGDYEQYF.

This clonotype has just a few counts. The chain employs TRBV20-1 and TRBJ2-1; D not certain. Germline V gene lookup returns CDR1 DFQATT and CDR2 SNEGSKA (reference sequence). Trimming removed 4 bases from V and 1 base from J, with 17 bases in between. The CDR3 length is 16 residues. The CDR3 reads CSANPPPTRSYNEQFF. DNA of the CDR3: TGCAGTGCTAACCCTCCTCCTACCAGATCCTACAATGAGCAGTTCTTC.

This clonotype was detected ten times or more. J is TRBJ2-7 and V is TRBV30, with D perhaps assigned TRBD1 or TRBD2 (5 bases each). The CDR3 spans 12 residues. Trimming shortened V by 1 base and J by 7 bases, and 11 bases separated the two germline ends. The germline V gene encodes CDR1 GTSNPN and CDR2 SVGIG (reference sequence). This CDR3 is CAWSALWGEQYF. CDR3 sequence (DNA): TGTGCCTGGAGTGCCCTTTGGGGGGAGCAGTACTTC.

The chain recombines TRBV6-5 with TRBJ2-4; D gene ambiguous. The V gene's germline CDR1 is MNHEY and CDR2 SVGAGI. V was pared by 2 bases and J by 0 bases, with 11 bases between. The CDR3 has 16 amino acids. CDR3 bases: TGTGCCAGCAGTTACGGGTCAGTTTCAGCCAAAAACATTCAGTACTTC. Protein product: CASSYGSVSAKNIQYF.

The sample holds many counts of this clonotype. A read error may account for a junction end that differs from germline. This chain connects TRBV5-1 to TRBJ2-1, with D hard to call. This CDR3 is built from 14 residues. Germline V gene sequence: CDR1 SGHRS, CDR2 YFSETQ. CDR3 loop: CASSLLGSYNEQFF. The CDR3 region has the DNA TGTGCCAGCAGCTTATTGGGCTCGTACAATGAGCAGTTCTTC.

This clonotype was seen many times. This sequence joins TRBV7-2 and TRBJ2-7; D remains unclear. Germline-derived CDR1 and CDR2 are SGHTA and FQGNSA. The CDR3 has 14 residues. The ends were cut back, 3 bases at V and 0 bases at J, with 9 bases in the middle. CDR3 sequence reads: CASSLTHSSYEQYF. The CDR3 DNA is TGTGCCAGCAGCTTGACACACTCCTCCTACGAGCAGTACTTC.

This clonotype was picked up many times. The rearrangement uses TRBV6-6 and TRBJ2-7, with TRBD1 as a possible D gene (5 bases). V was clipped by 2 bases and J by 5 bases, with 7 bases between them. The CDR3 covers 12 residues. Germline V gives CDR1 MNHNY, CDR2 SVGAGI (reference sequence). CDR3 in amino acids: CASSYVGDEQYF. The CDR3 nucleotides read TGTGCCAGCAGTTACGTAGGGGACGAGCAGTACTTC.

As regards this clonotype: Since a much larger clone is just one base distant, this may be a read error. V is TRBV7-2 and J is TRBJ1-3, with a tentative D call TRBD1 (6 bases). Germline CDR1 is SGHTA and CDR2 is FQGNSA. Trimming took 3 bases from V and 5 from J, leaving 11 bases between them. This CDR3 spans 14 amino acids. CDR3 protein: CASSFSGARNTIYF. The CDR3, as DNA: TGTGCCAGCAGCTTTTCGGGGGCCCGAAACACCATATATTTT.

The table lists this clonotype with many counts. The chain employs TRBV3-1 and TRBJ2-7; 7 bases are shared with TRBD2. CDR3 size: 13 residues. CDR1 and CDR2 (germline): LGHDT, YNNKEL (reference sequence). V dropped 4 bases and J dropped 3; count of bases not matched to a gene: 3. CDR3 sequence: CASSPLAGYEQYF. DNA of the CDR3: TGTGCCAGCAGCCCCTTAGCGGGCTACGAGCAGTACTTC.